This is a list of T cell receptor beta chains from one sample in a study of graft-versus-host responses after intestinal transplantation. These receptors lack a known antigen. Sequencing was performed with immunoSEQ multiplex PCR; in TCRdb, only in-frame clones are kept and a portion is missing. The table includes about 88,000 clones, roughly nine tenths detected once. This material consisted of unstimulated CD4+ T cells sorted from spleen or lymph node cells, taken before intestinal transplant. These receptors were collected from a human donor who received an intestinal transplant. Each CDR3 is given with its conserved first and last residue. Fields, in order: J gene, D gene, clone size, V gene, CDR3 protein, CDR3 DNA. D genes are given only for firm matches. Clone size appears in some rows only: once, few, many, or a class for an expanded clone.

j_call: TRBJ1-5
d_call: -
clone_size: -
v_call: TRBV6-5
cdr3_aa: CASAPKSDQPQHF
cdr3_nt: TGTGCCAGCGCGCCTAAATCGGATCAGCCCCAGCATTTT

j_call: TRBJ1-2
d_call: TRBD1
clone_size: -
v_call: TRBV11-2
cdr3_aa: CASSFEQGAHGYTF
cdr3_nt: TGTGCCAGCAGCTTTGAACAGGGGGCTCATGGCTACACCTTC

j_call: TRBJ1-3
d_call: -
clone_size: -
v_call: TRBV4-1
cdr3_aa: CASSQVLDSSRNAIYF
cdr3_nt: TGCGCCAGCAGCCAAGTATTAGACAGCTCAAGAAACGCCATATATTTT

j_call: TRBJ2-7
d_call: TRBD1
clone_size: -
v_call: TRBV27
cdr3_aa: CASSPSGTDYYEQYF
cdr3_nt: TGTGCCAGCAGTCCCTCCGGGACAGATTACTACGAGCAGTACTTC

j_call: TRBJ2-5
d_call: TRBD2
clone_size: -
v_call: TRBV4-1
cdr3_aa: CASSQDPGLAGKETQYF
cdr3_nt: TGCGCCAGCAGCCAAGACCCCGGACTAGCGGGGAAAGAGACCCAGTACTTC

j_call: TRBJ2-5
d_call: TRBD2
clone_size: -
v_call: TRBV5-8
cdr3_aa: CASGREGETQYF
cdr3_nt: TGTGCCAGCGGCAGGGAGGGAGAGACCCAGTACTTC

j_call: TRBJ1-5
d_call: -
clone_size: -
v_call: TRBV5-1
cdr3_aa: CASSLAGNSNQPQHF
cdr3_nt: TGCGCCAGCAGCTTGGCGGGGAATAGCAATCAGCCCCAGCATTTT

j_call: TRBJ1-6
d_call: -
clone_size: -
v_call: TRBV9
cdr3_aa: CASSVDGGPAGSSPLHF
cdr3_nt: TGTGCCAGCAGCGTAGACGGAGGGCCGGCGGGTTCTTCACCCCTCCACTTT

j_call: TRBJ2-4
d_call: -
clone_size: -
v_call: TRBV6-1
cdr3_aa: CASNLDRRNIQYF
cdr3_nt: TGTGCCAGCAACCTCGACAGGAGAAACATTCAGTACTTC

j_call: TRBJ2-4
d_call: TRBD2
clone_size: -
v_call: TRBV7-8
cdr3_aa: CASSLSGAQNIQYF
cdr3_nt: TGTGCCAGCAGCTTAAGCGGGGCCCAAAACATTCAGTACTTC

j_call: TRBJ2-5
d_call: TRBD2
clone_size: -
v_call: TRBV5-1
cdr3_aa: CASSTAGGPGETQYF
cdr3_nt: TGCGCCAGCAGCACGGCGGGGGGGCCGGGGGAGACCCAGTACTTC

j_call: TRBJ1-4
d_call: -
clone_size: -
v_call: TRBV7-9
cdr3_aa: CASSLDRNEKLFF
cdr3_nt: TGTGCCAGCAGCTTAGACCGGAATGAAAAACTGTTTTTT

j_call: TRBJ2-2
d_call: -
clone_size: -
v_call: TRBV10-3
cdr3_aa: CAISAAENTGELFF
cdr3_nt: TGTGCCATCAGTGCTGCAGAGAACACCGGGGAGCTGTTTTTT

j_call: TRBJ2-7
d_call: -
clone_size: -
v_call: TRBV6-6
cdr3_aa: CASSYSVLSSYEQYF
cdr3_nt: TGTGCCAGCAGTTACTCGGTCCTCAGCTCCTACGAGCAGTACTTC

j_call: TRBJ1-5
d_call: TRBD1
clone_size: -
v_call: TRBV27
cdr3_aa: CASTPTGVFGQPQHF
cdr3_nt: TGTGCCAGCACCCCGACAGGGGTTTTTGGTCAGCCCCAGCATTTT

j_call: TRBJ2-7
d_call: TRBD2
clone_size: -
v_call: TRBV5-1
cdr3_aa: CASSLSSGVTNYEQYF
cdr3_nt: TGCGCCAGCAGCTTGTCCAGCGGGGTCACGAACTACGAGCAGTACTTC

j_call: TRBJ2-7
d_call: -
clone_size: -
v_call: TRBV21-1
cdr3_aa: CASSLGADPKEGEQYF
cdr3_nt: TGTGCCAGCAGCCTCGGGGCGGATCCAAAGGAGGGCGAGCAGTACTTC

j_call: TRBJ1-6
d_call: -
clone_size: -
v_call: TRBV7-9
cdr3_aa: CASSNPTVVSPLHF
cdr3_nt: TGTGCCAGCAGCAACCCAACAGTTGTTTCACCCCTCCACTTT

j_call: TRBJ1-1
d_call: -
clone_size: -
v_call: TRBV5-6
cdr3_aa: CASSEGLLGAFF
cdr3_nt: TGTGCCAGCAGCGAGGGCCTCCTTGGAGCTTTCTTT

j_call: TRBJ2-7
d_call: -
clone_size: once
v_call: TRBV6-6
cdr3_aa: CASSYSAPPGQYF
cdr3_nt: TGTGCCAGCAGTTACTCCGCCCCCCCGGGGCAGTACTTC

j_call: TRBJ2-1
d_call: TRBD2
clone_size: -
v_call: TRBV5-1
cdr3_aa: CASKGTSAYNEQFF
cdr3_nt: TGCGCCAGCAAGGGGACTAGCGCTTACAATGAGCAGTTCTTC

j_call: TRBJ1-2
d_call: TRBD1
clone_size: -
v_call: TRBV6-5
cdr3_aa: CASRGTGRGGYTF
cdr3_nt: TGTGCCAGCAGGGGGACAGGGAGGGGTGGCTACACCTTC

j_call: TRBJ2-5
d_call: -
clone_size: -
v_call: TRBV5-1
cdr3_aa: CASSLGLSPGETQYF
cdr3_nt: TGCGCCAGCAGCTTGGGGCTCAGCCCGGGGGAGACCCAGTACTTC

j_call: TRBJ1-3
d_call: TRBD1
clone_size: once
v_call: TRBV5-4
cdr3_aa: CASSQGQPSGNTIYF
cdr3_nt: TGTGCCAGCAGCCAGGGACAGCCCTCTGGAAACACCATATATTTT

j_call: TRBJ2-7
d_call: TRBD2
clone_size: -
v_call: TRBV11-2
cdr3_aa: CASRELGGGYEQYF
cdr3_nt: TGTGCCAGCAGGGAACTGGGGGGGGGCTACGAGCAGTACTTC

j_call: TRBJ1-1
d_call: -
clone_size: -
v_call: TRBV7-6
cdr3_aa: CASSPRLGSDTEAFF
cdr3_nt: TGTGCCAGCAGCCCCCGCCTAGGCTCGGACACTGAAGCTTTCTTT

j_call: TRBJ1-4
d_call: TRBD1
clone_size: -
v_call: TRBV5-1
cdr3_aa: CASSPVPGQGGGEKLFF
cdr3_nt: TGCGCCAGCAGCCCCGTCCCGGGACAGGGTGGGGGTGAAAAACTGTTTTTT

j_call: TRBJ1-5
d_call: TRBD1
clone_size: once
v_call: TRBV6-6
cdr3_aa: CASSRTGVGSNQPQHF
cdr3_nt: TGTGCCAGCAGCCGGACAGGGGTGGGGAGCAATCAGCCCCAGCATTTT

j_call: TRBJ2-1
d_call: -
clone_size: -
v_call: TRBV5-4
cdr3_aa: CASSPPSSSYNEQFF
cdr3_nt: TGTGCCAGCAGCCCCCCCTCGAGCTCCTACAATGAGCAGTTCTTC

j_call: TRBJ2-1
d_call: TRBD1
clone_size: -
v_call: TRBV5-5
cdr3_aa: CASSSAGQDYNEQFF
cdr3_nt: TGTGCCAGCAGCTCCGCGGGACAGGACTACAATGAGCAGTTCTTC

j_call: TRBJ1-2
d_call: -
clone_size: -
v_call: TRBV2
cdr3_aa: CASTGGGGAINGYTF
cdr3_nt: TGTGCCAGCACGGGTGGGGGGGGTGCAATAAATGGCTACACCTTC

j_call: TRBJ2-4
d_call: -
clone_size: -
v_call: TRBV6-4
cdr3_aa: CASSDSPAPVGAFRYIQYF
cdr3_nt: TGTGCCAGCAGTGACTCCCCCGCCCCAGTGGGAGCCTTTCGGTACATTCAGTACTTC

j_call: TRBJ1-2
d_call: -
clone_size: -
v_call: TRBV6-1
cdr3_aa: CASSERGGYYYGYTF
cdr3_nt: TGTGCCAGCAGTGAAAGGGGGGGGTACTACTATGGCTACACCTTC

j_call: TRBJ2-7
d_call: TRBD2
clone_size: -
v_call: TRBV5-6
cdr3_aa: CASSLAGGNYEQYF
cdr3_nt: TGTGCCAGCAGCTTGGCGGGAGGGAACTACGAGCAGTACTTC

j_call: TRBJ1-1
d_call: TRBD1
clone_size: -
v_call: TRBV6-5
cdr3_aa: CASSYPRQGADTEAFF
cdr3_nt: TGTGCCAGCAGTTACCCTCGACAGGGGGCGGACACTGAAGCTTTCTTT

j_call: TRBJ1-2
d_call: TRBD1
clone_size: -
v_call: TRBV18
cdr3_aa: CASSPPWLGGGNYGYTF
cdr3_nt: TGTGCCAGCTCACCACCCTGGCTCGGAGGGGGCAACTATGGCTACACCTTC

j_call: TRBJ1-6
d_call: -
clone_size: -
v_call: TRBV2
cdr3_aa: CASIGAVNSPLHF
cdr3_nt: TGTGCCAGCATAGGGGCCGTAAATTCACCCCTCCACTTT

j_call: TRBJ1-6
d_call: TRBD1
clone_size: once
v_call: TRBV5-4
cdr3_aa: CASSLAGTGAHNSPLHF
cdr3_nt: TGTGCCAGCAGCTTGGCAGGGACAGGGGCGCATAATTCACCCCTCCACTTT

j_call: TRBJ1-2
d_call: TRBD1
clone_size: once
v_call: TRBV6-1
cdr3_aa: CASTRTGNGYTF
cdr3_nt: TGTGCCAGCACCCGGACAGGGAATGGCTACACCTTC

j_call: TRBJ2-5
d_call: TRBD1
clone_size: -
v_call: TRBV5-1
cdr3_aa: CASSLVGQGGEETQYF
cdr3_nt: TGCGCCAGCAGCTTGGTGGGACAGGGTGGAGAAGAGACCCAGTACTTC

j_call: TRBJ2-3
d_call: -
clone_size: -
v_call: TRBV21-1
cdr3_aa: CASSNLDRLRADTQYF
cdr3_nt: TGTGCCAGCAGCAATTTGGACCGACTAAGGGCAGATACGCAGTATTTT

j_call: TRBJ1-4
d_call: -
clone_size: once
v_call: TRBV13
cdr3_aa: CASTLGKGLVEKLFF
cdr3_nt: TGTGCCAGCACCCTAGGAAAGGGGCTGGTTGAAAAACTGTTTTTT

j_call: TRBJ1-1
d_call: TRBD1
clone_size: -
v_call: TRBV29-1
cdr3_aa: CSAGQDVSSTEAFF
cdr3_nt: TGCAGCGCCGGACAGGATGTGAGTAGCACTGAAGCTTTCTTT

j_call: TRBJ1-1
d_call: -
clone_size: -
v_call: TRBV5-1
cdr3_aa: CASSPFGGSGGTEAFF
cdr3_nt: TGCGCCAGCAGCCCCTTTGGAGGGTCGGGTGGCACTGAAGCTTTCTTT

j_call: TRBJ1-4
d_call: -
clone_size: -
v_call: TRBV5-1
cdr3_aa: CASSLYGGSEKLFF
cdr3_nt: TGCGCCAGCAGCTTGTATGGAGGGAGTGAAAAACTGTTTTTT

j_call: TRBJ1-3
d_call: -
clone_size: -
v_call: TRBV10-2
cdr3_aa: CASRDPDGAGDSGNTIYF
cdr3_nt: TGCGCCAGCAGAGACCCGGACGGGGCGGGGGACTCTGGAAACACCATATATTTT